The 12 T cell receptor beta chains presented below share a single source sample, sequenced in a study of T-cell reconstitution after alpha-beta-depleted transplantation in children. For TCRbeta, the library was prepared with unique molecular identifiers. TCRdb ran MiXCR on the PCR reads and lists one entry per CDR3 protein. The table includes hundreds of thousands of distinct CDR3 sequences, roughly 17% detected once. Specimen: PBMCs from the stem cell graft donor, collected from the stem cell graft. These receptors all stem from a human donor who donated a stem cell graft to a child with acute myeloid leukemia.

This clonotype was found many times. This CDR3 is CASSYSAGGSYNEQFF. For the CDR3, the DNA is TGTGCCAGCAGTTACTCGGCAGGGGGGTCCTACAATGAGCAGTTCTTC. The chain is built from TRBV6-5 and TRBJ2-1; D might be TRBD1 (7 bases). The CDR3 spans 16 residues. V was clipped by 0 bases and J by 1 base, with 10 bases between them. The germline V gene encodes CDR1 MNHEY and CDR2 SVGAGI.

As for this clonotype: A much larger clone differs from this one at a single base, so this may be a read error. The genes are TRBV6-5 and TRBJ2-7; TRBD1 might be the D (6 bases). CDR1 is MNHEY and CDR2 is SVGAGI in the germline V gene. This CDR3 is built from 16 residues. Trimming shortened V by 4 bases and J by 3 bases, and 19 bases separated the two germline ends. CDR3 protein: CASSFGQPKRGYEQYF. The CDR3 DNA sequence: TGTGCCAGCAGTTTCGGACAGCCTAAAAGAGGCTACGAGCAGTACTTC.

The chain has TRBV5-1 and TRBJ2-7; possible D gene TRBD1, 5 bases. Germline values: CDR1 SGHRS, CDR2 YFSETQ. The CDR3 runs to 14 residues. With 3 bases removed from V and 2 bases from J, the gap between germline ends came to 12 bases. CDR3 in DNA: TGCGCCAGCAGCTCATTACAGGACCCCTACGAGCAGTACTTC. Encoded protein: CASSSLQDPYEQYF.

This clonotype was detected ten times or more. The chain uses TRBV20-1 and TRBJ1-1; 8 nucleotides align to TRBD1. Germline CDR1 DFQATT, CDR2 SNEGSKA (reference sequence). J was trimmed by 4 bases and V by 7 bases; bases with no gene match: 11. This CDR3 contains 14 residues. The CDR3 bases are TGCAGTGTCGCGCGACAGGGGTTTGGCACTGAAGCTTTCTTT. Translated: CSVARQGFGTEAFF.

This clonotype was detected ten times or more. The chain combines TRBV20-1 with TRBJ2-2; D gene ambiguous. Germline-derived CDR1 and CDR2 are DFQATT and SNEGSKA (reference sequence). V lost 0 bases, J lost 5 bases, and 4 bases lay in between. This CDR3 contains 12 residues. The CDR3 DNA follows: TGCAGTGCTAGAGATCTGACCGGGGAGCTGTTTTTT. Translating gives CSARDLTGELFF.

This clonotype has more than one count but fewer than ten. This sequence joins TRBV5-1 and TRBJ1-6; TRBD1 is a possible D gene (5 bases). V was clipped by 0 bases and J by 12 bases, with 16 bases between them. CDR3 size: 15 residues. Per germline, CDR1 SGHRS and CDR2 YFSETQ. The CDR3 coding sequence is TGCGCCAGCAGCTTGGGAGGGGCGGCTCAAGGACCCCTCCACTTT. Its protein is CASSLGGAAQGPLHF.

This clonotype has at least ten counts. The chain uses TRBV6-5 and TRBJ1-1, with TRBD1 identical over 7 bases. There are 14 residues in the CDR3. Germline V gene sequence: CDR1 MNHEY, CDR2 SVGAGI. V shed 4 bases and J 2 bases; nucleotides not matched to a gene: 4. CDR3 in DNA: TGTGCCAGCAGTTCACAGGGGAGCAACACTGAAGCTTTCTTT. Its translation: CASSSQGSNTEAFF.

This clonotype has a handful of counts. The V and J genes are TRBV27 and TRBJ2-4, with 8 bases that match TRBD1. Per the germline V gene, CDR1 is MNHEY and CDR2 is SMNVEV (reference sequence). The CDR3 is 19 amino acids. V lost 5 bases, J lost 0 bases, and 15 bases stayed unmatched. DNA for the CDR3: TGTGCCAGCAGTAAAGGGACTTCGGGACAGGAGCTAGCCAAAAACATTCAGTACTTC. Its translation: CASSKGTSGQELAKNIQYF.

The gene calls are TRBV29-1 and TRBJ2-2; D gene ambiguous. The germline V gene has CDR1 SQVTM and CDR2 ANQGSEA. Trimming removed 4 bases from V and 2 bases from J, with 8 bases in between. This CDR3 has 13 amino acids. For the CDR3, the DNA is TGCAGCGTTGTACAGCCTAACACCGGGGAGCTGTTTTTT. This translates into CSVVQPNTGELFF.

This clonotype was seen only a few times. V is TRBV19 and J is TRBJ1-5, with 10 bases fitting TRBD1. CDR3 length equals 15 residues. Germline V gene lookup returns CDR1 LNHDA and CDR2 SQIVND (reference sequence). With 4 bases clipped from V and 6 bases from J, the junction kept 6 bases outside the gene matches. DNA of the CDR3: TGTGCCAGTAGTACGGACAGGGGGGCAGGTCAGCCCCAGCATTTT. This sequence encodes CASSTDRGAGQPQHF. Filled out from reference TRBV19 and TRBJ1-5, the complete variable domain reads DGGITQSPKYLFRKEGQNVTLSCEQNLNHDAMYWYRQDPGQGLRLIYYSQIVNDFQKGDIAEGYSVSREKKESFPLTVTSAQKNPTAFYLCASSTDRGAGQPQHFGDGTRLSIL.

The V gene is TRBV28, the J gene TRBJ2-2; possible D gene TRBD1, 6 bases. Germline lookup yields CDR1 MDHEN and CDR2 SYDVKM. The CDR3 has 14 residues. The V end was cut by 10 bases, the J end by 3 bases, with 15 bases between. The CDR3 bases are TGTGCCACCTCCCCAGGGGCGGACACCGGGGAGCTGTTTTTT. Protein sequence: CATSPGADTGELFF. Variable domain in full (rest from reference TRBV28 and TRBJ2-2): DVKVTQSSRYLVKRTGEKVFLECVQDMDHENMFWYRQDPGLGLRLIYFSYDVKMKEKGDIPEGYSVSREKKERFSLILESASTNQTSMYLCATSPGADTGELFFGEGSRLTVL.

This clonotype was recorded many times. The V and J genes are TRBV9 and TRBJ2-1, with D tentatively TRBD1 (6 bases). The CDR3 has 14 residues. Germline V gives CDR1 SGDLS, CDR2 YYNGEE. Trimming took 2 bases from V and 7 from J, leaving 13 bases between them. The CDR3 protein is CASSVGQTGNEQFF. The CDR3, as DNA: TGTGCCAGCAGCGTCGGACAGACCGGAAATGAGCAGTTCTTC.